This TCR beta chain was documented in a study of Ad26.COV2.S vaccination and SARS-CoV-2 variants. Study information: Dosing was one shot or two shots 56 days apart. Findings of the study overall: Responses of spike-specific T cells (both CD8+ and CD4+) reportedly showed substantial breadth after vaccination.

As for treatment: 19 received Ad26.COV2.S at low or high dose, single or two shots; several received placebo; per-sample allocation not given. At day 63 after the first vaccine or placebo injection, samples were drawn. This vaccine is an Ad26 vector that expresses the Wuhan-strain SARS-CoV-2 spike. Germline loops: CDR1 SGHRS, CDR2 YFSETQ. CDR3 length: 16 residues. V was clipped by 4 bases and J by 3 bases, with 19 bases between them. Worth noting for this clone: Its specificity is not known.

Generated by immunoSEQ multiplex PCR, the TCRdb table keeps only in-frame clones and is missing some. The table has about 320,000 clones, approximately 86% seen once. The receptor comes from a person between 18 and 65 years old who received the Ad26.COV2.S COVID-19 vaccine or a placebo. The chain combines TRBV5-1 with TRBJ1-1, with D possibly TRBD1 on 5 matching bases. This specimen consisted of peripheral blood, obtained in a trial of Ad26.COV2.S vaccine versus placebo. This CDR3 reads CASSPAGQGKDTEAFF. The DNA of the CDR3 is TGCGCCAGCAGCCCTGCGGGGCAGGGCAAGGACACTGAAGCTTTCTTT.